This note documents a single TCR beta chain sequence. Its target is unknown. The data are from a study of cytomegalovirus exposure and HLA in healthy donors. As for the study in general: Genotyping of 400 or so donors showed that over 80% belonged to the Caucasian-associated ancestry cluster.

Notes on the study in general: Previous analysis showed most TCR beta V segments were productive about 90% or about 30% of the time.

Germline V CDR1 and CDR2: MDHEN, SYDVKM. The J segment lost 0 bases and the V segment lost 5 bases, leaving 3 bases of the junction unmatched. The CDR3 is 15 amino acids. Primers included in the PCR were 60 Vbeta and 13 Jbeta primers. The repertoire was sequenced with immunoSEQ multiplex PCR; TCRdb's copy has only in-frame clones and lacks some. The table includes 100,000 to 150,000 clones, about four fifths detected once. The rearrangement joins TRBV28 to TRBJ1-5, with TRBD1 matching over 8 bases. The sequencing sample was made of PBMCs. The receptor comes from a woman between 35 and 50 years old in good health and CMV-seropositive. The CDR3 protein is CASSRTGYSNQPQHF. For the CDR3, the DNA is TGTGCCAGCAGTCGGACAGGGTATAGCAATCAGCCCCAGCATTTT.